Listed below are T cell receptor beta chains from one sample, sequenced in a study of lymphopenia after photon versus proton radiotherapy. Assay: immunoSEQ multiplex PCR; the TCRdb copy retains only in-frame clones and omits some. The sample comprises more than 25,000 clones, approximately 87% of which are singletons, and around 6.5% rests with the top ten. The specimen was peripheral blood, collected from a patient treated with photon-based radiotherapy. The receptors were sampled from a woman aged 50 to 60 with pancreatic cancer. CDR3s include the opening cysteine and the closing phenylalanine or tryptophan. Each record gives: V gene, J gene, D gene, clone size, CDR3 DNA, CDR3 protein. The D gene is left open where the match is weak. Part of the rows lack a size; the others show once, few, many or a class for expanded clones.

V: TRBV19
J: TRBJ2-1
D: TRBD2
size: -
DNA: TGTGCCAGTAGCATTCGGCTACCGGGACAACTAGCGGATAGCTCCTACAATGAGCAGTTCTTC
CDR3: CASSIRLPGQLADSSYNEQFF

V: TRBV7-9
J: TRBJ1-5
D: -
size: -
DNA: TGTGCCAGCAGCTTAGCCAGACAGGACAATCAGCCCCAGCATTTT
CDR3: CASSLARQDNQPQHF

V: TRBV7-2
J: TRBJ1-1
D: -
size: once
DNA: TGTGCCAGCAGCTTAACCAGGGAGGGTGAAGCTTTCTTT
CDR3: CASSLTREGEAFF

V: TRBV10-3
J: TRBJ2-7
D: -
size: -
DNA: TGTGCCATCAGTGAGACAGGGAGGGGTGAGCAGTACTTC
CDR3: CAISETGRGEQYF

V: TRBV19
J: TRBJ2-3
D: -
size: -
DNA: TGTGCCAGTAGTATAGCTACAGGGCTACGCACAGATACGCAGTATTTT
CDR3: CASSIATGLRTDTQYF

V: TRBV18
J: TRBJ2-2
D: -
size: -
DNA: TGTGCCAGCTCACCCGAGTTAGGGATCGGAGTCGGGGAGCTGTTTTTT
CDR3: CASSPELGIGVGELFF

V: TRBV7-8
J: TRBJ2-7
D: TRBD2
size: -
DNA: TGTGCCAGCAGCTTTGGCGGGAGCTACGAGCAGTACTTC
CDR3: CASSFGGSYEQYF

V: TRBV11-2
J: TRBJ2-7
D: TRBD1
size: -
DNA: TGTGCCAGCAGGGGACAGGGAACCTACGAGCAGTACTTC
CDR3: CASRGQGTYEQYF

V: TRBV7-2
J: TRBJ2-7
D: -
size: -
DNA: TGTGCCAGCAGCTTAACAGTCTACGAGCAGTACTTC
CDR3: CASSLTVYEQYF

V: TRBV5-6
J: TRBJ1-4
D: -
size: -
DNA: TGTGCCAGCAGCCCTACGGGAGGGGTGGGTGAAAAACTGTTTTTT
CDR3: CASSPTGGVGEKLFF

V: TRBV7-9
J: TRBJ2-3
D: -
size: -
DNA: TGTGCCAGCAGCCCCGAGGGCCTCACAGATACGCAGTATTTT
CDR3: CASSPEGLTDTQYF

V: TRBV7-2
J: TRBJ2-3
D: -
size: -
DNA: TGTGCCAGCAGCCTAGATGGGCAAAGGACAGATACGCAGTATTTT
CDR3: CASSLDGQRTDTQYF

V: TRBV5-1
J: TRBJ2-5
D: TRBD1
size: few
DNA: TGCGCCAGCAGCCCGGGACAGGTGGAAGAGACCCAGTACTTC
CDR3: CASSPGQVEETQYF

V: TRBV28
J: TRBJ2-5
D: -
size: -
DNA: TGTGCCAGCAGGGATAACAGGGTGGCAGAGACCCAGTACTTC
CDR3: CASRDNRVAETQYF

V: TRBV29-1
J: TRBJ2-1
D: TRBD2
size: -
DNA: TGCAGCGCCACGTCGGGGTCGGCTAGCGGGACAACCAGGGACTACAATGAGCAGTTCTTC
CDR3: CSATSGSASGTTRDYNEQFF

V: TRBV10-3
J: TRBJ1-1
D: -
size: -
DNA: TGTGCCATCAGTTTCAGTGGCCTTGGGGTCACTGAAGCTTTCTTT
CDR3: CAISFSGLGVTEAFF

V: TRBV2
J: TRBJ2-7
D: -
size: -
DNA: TGTGCCAGCAGTGAGGGGACAAGGGAGTCCTACGAGCAGTACTTC
CDR3: CASSEGTRESYEQYF

V: TRBV19
J: TRBJ1-1
D: -
size: few
DNA: TGTGCCAGTAGTGAAAGACAGAACACTGAAGCTTTCTTT
CDR3: CASSERQNTEAFF

V: TRBV15
J: TRBJ2-2
D: TRBD2
size: -
DNA: TGTGCCACCAGCAGACCCGGGACTAGCGGGACCGGGGAGCTGTTTTTT
CDR3: CATSRPGTSGTGELFF

V: TRBV28
J: TRBJ1-3
D: TRBD1
size: -
DNA: TGTGCCAGCAGTTTACGGGGGACAGGGAGAAACACCATATATTTT
CDR3: CASSLRGTGRNTIYF

V: TRBV29-1
J: TRBJ2-1
D: TRBD2
size: -
DNA: TGCAGCGTTGAGGGAATGGGACTAGCGGGCTTCTCAGACAATGAGCAGTTCTTC
CDR3: CSVEGMGLAGFSDNEQFF

V: TRBV10-3
J: TRBJ1-5
D: -
size: -
DNA: TGTGCCATCAGTGATGGGTTGAGCAATCAGCCCCAGCATTTT
CDR3: CAISDGLSNQPQHF

V: TRBV6-6
J: TRBJ1-2
D: TRBD1
size: -
DNA: TGTGCCAGCAGCCCAACAGGGGACTATGGCTACACCTTC
CDR3: CASSPTGDYGYTF

V: TRBV9
J: TRBJ2-1
D: -
size: -
DNA: TGTGCCAGCAGCGCCAGCATGGGGGCGGGTGAGCAGTTCTTC
CDR3: CASSASMGAGEQFF

V: TRBV4-2
J: TRBJ2-5
D: -
size: -
DNA: TGTGCCAGCAGCCAAGACCAAGAGACCCAGTACTTC
CDR3: CASSQDQETQYF

V: TRBV29-1
J: TRBJ2-7
D: -
size: -
DNA: TGCAGCGCCGAAGACCGGGCCTCCTACGAGCAGTACTTC
CDR3: CSAEDRASYEQYF

V: TRBV18
J: TRBJ2-7
D: -
size: -
DNA: TGTGCCAGCTCACCACCGGGACATGGAGAGCAGTACTTC
CDR3: CASSPPGHGEQYF

V: TRBV6-5
J: TRBJ2-1
D: TRBD2
size: -
DNA: TGTGCCAGCAGGGCGGGAGGGTACAATGAGCAGTTCTTC
CDR3: CASRAGGYNEQFF

V: TRBV6-6
J: TRBJ2-7
D: -
size: -
DNA: TGTGCCAGCAGGGGGGCAAACGAGCAGTACTTC
CDR3: CASRGANEQYF

V: TRBV27
J: TRBJ2-3
D: -
size: -
DNA: TGTGCCAGCAGTTTACCGGGGACTAGCACAGATACGCAGTATTTT
CDR3: CASSLPGTSTDTQYF

V: TRBV2
J: TRBJ2-7
D: TRBD1
size: -
DNA: TGTGCCAGCAGGACAGGGGGCGCCCCTCGCGAGCAGTACTTC
CDR3: CASRTGGAPREQYF

V: TRBV19
J: TRBJ2-1
D: TRBD1
size: -
DNA: TGTGCCAGTAGTACGGGACAGGGGCCTTCCTACAATGAGCAGTTCTTC
CDR3: CASSTGQGPSYNEQFF

V: TRBV7-7
J: TRBJ2-5
D: -
size: -
DNA: TGTGCCAGCAGCTTAACTGGGTTTGTAGAGACCCAGTACTTC
CDR3: CASSLTGFVETQYF

V: TRBV4-3
J: TRBJ2-7
D: TRBD1
size: -
DNA: TGCGCCAGCAGCCTCGGACAGGGGGAACACTACGAGCAGTACTTC
CDR3: CASSLGQGEHYEQYF

V: TRBV9
J: TRBJ2-5
D: TRBD2
size: -
DNA: TGTGCCAGCAGCCTAGACGGAGCGGGAGGTCTAAAGGAGACCCAGTACTTC
CDR3: CASSLDGAGGLKETQYF

V: TRBV7-2
J: TRBJ2-5
D: TRBD2
size: -
DNA: TGTGCCAGCAGCTTAGGACTAGCGGGACAAGAGACCCAGTACTTC
CDR3: CASSLGLAGQETQYF

V: TRBV2
J: TRBJ2-5
D: TRBD2
size: -
DNA: TGTGCCAGCAGGACAGCGGGAGGTAGGGAGACCCAGTACTTC
CDR3: CASRTAGGRETQYF

V: TRBV5-4
J: TRBJ1-2
D: TRBD1
size: once
DNA: TGTGCCAGCAGCAACAGGACAGGGTGGATCTATGGCTACACCTTC
CDR3: CASSNRTGWIYGYTF

V: TRBV29-1
J: TRBJ2-1
D: TRBD2
size: -
DNA: TGCAGCGTTGAAGACCCAGGGACTAGCTGGAATGAGCAGTTCTTC
CDR3: CSVEDPGTSWNEQFF

V: TRBV6-1
J: TRBJ2-1
D: -
size: -
DNA: TGTGCCAGCAGCTCCAGGGGGGCGGTCAATGAGCAGTTCTTC
CDR3: CASSSRGAVNEQFF

V: TRBV19
J: TRBJ2-2
D: TRBD2
size: -
DNA: TGTGCCACGACTAGCGGGTCGAACACCGGGGAGCTGTTTTTT
CDR3: CATTSGSNTGELFF

V: TRBV10-3
J: TRBJ2-2
D: -
size: -
DNA: TGTGCCATCAGTGAGAGAGGACACTCGAACACCGGGGAGCTGTTTTTT
CDR3: CAISERGHSNTGELFF

V: TRBV29-1
J: TRBJ2-1
D: TRBD2
size: -
DNA: TGCAGCGTTGGGACTAGCACGGGGAATGAGCAGTTCTTC
CDR3: CSVGTSTGNEQFF

V: TRBV5-1
J: TRBJ2-7
D: -
size: -
DNA: TGCGCCAGCAGCTATACCGGGACGTTTACCTACGAGCAGTACTTC
CDR3: CASSYTGTFTYEQYF

V: TRBV28
J: TRBJ1-2
D: -
size: once
DNA: TGTGCCAGCAGTTTATCGCCAGGCTCCAACTATGGCTACACCTTC
CDR3: CASSLSPGSNYGYTF

V: TRBV5-1
J: TRBJ2-1
D: -
size: once
DNA: TGCGCCAGCAGTCCGGACAACCTCCCTATCAATGAGCAGTTCTTC
CDR3: CASSPDNLPINEQFF